This T cell receptor beta chain stems from a study of control samples from healthy donors and cancer patients (dated by TCRdb to 2018 to 2020). The library was prepared using the immunoSEQ multiplex PCR assay. Sourced from immuneACCESS, this table was stored by TCRdb with only in-frame sequences that have V and J called. A share of the clones is absent; for the studies checked, an unresolved V gene accounts for under half, and the remainder has no known explanation. Present in this sample are roughly 120,000 clones, 91% of which were seen just once. 6% to 8.5% of the sample comes from the top ten. This clone was seen a single time. The antigen it recognizes is unknown. No base qualities exist here, and no much larger clone lies one base off it. CDR1 and CDR2 are drawn from the germline V gene (reference sequence): SSHAT, FNYEAQ. V trim: 5 bases; J trim: 5 bases; unmatched bases: 7. Reading from cysteine to phenylalanine, the CDR3 counts 15 amino acids. Of the read, only the CDR3 DNA is kept; its 45 bases are in frame from base 1.

This TCR was recovered from a young woman in good health. The sequenced sample was blood. The chain joins TRBV7-7 to TRBJ2-5, with 11 central nucleotides matching TRBD2. CDR3 sequence: CASSRLAGGPETQYF. The DNA is as follows: TGTGCCAGCAGCAGATTAGCGGGGGGGCCGGAGACCCAGTACTTC.